The source of this T cell receptor beta chain is a study of blood T cell repertoires in COVID-19 (dated by TCRdb to 2018 to 2021). About the full investigation: Collaborator samples came from the United States, Italy and Spain and covered acute and convalescent phases of COVID-19. The material from the prospective study consisted of cDNA or gDNA derived from T cells, B-cell-depleted T cells, or PBMCs. The dataset comprised deeply sampled blood TCRbeta repertoires from subjects exposed to, actively infected with, or recovered from COVID-19. A freely available public database, intended as a resource for researchers studying the immune response to SARS-CoV-2, is where the repertoires were released. Samples came from the ongoing ImmuneRACE study (first 160 participants) plus 1,254 subjects from 6 global collaborators. A de-identified subject ID, COVID-19 status, age in years and sex were almost always included in the sample metadata. Where HLA class I and class II types were available, the types were taken from metadata supplied by the sample provider, not from assay-based typing. Overall results and qualifications from the work: The quantity of clinical and demographic metadata differed by source and by participant and was supplied without curation.

CDR1 and CDR2, looked up from the germline V gene, are SGHTA and FQGNSA. The CDR3 starts with the cysteine, ends with the phenylalanine, and has 18 residues. Only the CDR3 DNA stays, 54 bases, in frame from base 1. V ends up 5 bases short and J 4 bases short, with an unmatched junction base count of 16. Each collaborating institution followed its own protocols to collect whole blood in K2EDTA tubes. For TCRbeta analysis, collaborator samples were shipped as frozen whole blood, as isolated PBMCs, or as DNA extracted from either sample type. TCRbeta CDR3 regions were amplified from genomic DNA by means of the immunoSEQ Assay, a bias-controlled multiplex PCR. As for the authors' bioinformatics: The number of nucleated cells in each sample was estimated by amplification of reference gene primers within the assay. To quantify the absolute abundance of each unique TCRbeta CDR3 rearrangement, sequence reads were collapsed and filtered. For each sample, productive Simpson clonality was calculated as the square root of Simpson's diversity index over productive rearrangements. TCRdb stores this immuneACCESS table with in-frame sequences only. Part of the clones is absent; in the studies checked, under half of the shortfall reflects unresolved V genes, and no reason is known for the rest. V, J and clone size were drawn from that table, and D and trimming were deduced from the DNA. Recorded for this sample are about 68,000 clones; over 60% of them occurred a single time. About 24% of the sample goes to the ten largest clones.

With respect to this clone: It lacks a known antigen. No qualities accompany the bases; no much larger clone lies one base away.

The TCR sequence derives from a human donor in a cohort sampled during active COVID-19. The specimen sequenced was peripheral blood. The sequence links TRBV7-2 to TRBJ2-5; a stretch of 10 junction bases matches TRBD2. CDR3 loop: CASSPASGSWNFGETQYF. The bases are TGTGCCAGCAGCCCCGCTAGCGGGAGCTGGAATTTCGGAGAGACCCAGTACTTC. The CDR3, completed at both ends by the reference TRBV7-2 and TRBJ2-5 genes, gives the full variable domain GAGVSQSPSNKVTEKGKDVELRCDPISGHTALYWYRQSLGQGLEFLIYFQGNSAPDKSGLPSDRFSAERTGGSVSTLTIQRTQQEDSAVYLCASSPASGSWNFGETQYFGPGTRLLVL.